A single sample is the source of the 32 T cell receptor beta chains below, sequenced in a study of blood T cell repertoires in COVID-19. Data came from immunoSEQ multiplex PCR; TCRdb stores just in-frame clones and leaves some out. The repertoire holds tens of thousands of clones, with about 90% as singletons. Sequenced: peripheral blood. All receptors come from a man between 70 and 80 years old with active COVID-19.

V usage is TRBV9 and J usage is TRBJ2-7; the D gene is possibly TRBD2 (5 bases). Trimming took off 0 bases at V and 3 bases at J, with 7 bases between the two ends. The CDR3 is 13 amino acids. The germline V gene has CDR1 SGDLS and CDR2 YYNGEE. CDR3 coding DNA: TGTGCCAGCAGCGTAGTGGCGGGCTACGAGCAGTACTTC. Translation: CASSVVAGYEQYF.

The chain is built from TRBV7-2 and TRBJ2-3, with TRBD1 identical over 9 bases. The CDR3 sequence is 16 residues long. Per the germline V gene, CDR1 is SGHTA and CDR2 is FQGNSA. V trimming: 3 bases; J trimming: 7 bases; junction bases outside the gene matches: 11. CDR3 amino acids: CASSFLSGTGSNTQYF. The CDR3 DNA sequence: TGTGCCAGCAGCTTCCTATCCGGGACAGGGTCCAATACGCAGTATTTT.

V gene TRBV10-3 combines with J gene TRBJ2-1; D might be TRBD1 (6 bases). V was trimmed by 4 bases and J by 8 bases, leaving 24 bases between them. The CDR3 covers 17 residues. Germline V gene data show CDR1 as ENHRY and CDR2 as SYGVKD. In DNA, the CDR3 is TGTGCCATCAGTGCCCCTGGCCGGGACATAGGGCGGGATGAGCAGTTCTTC. It translates to CAISAPGRDIGRDEQFF.

This clone has more than one count but fewer than ten. The CDR3 reads CASSRQGGNQPQHF. CDR3 coding DNA: TGTGCCAGCAGTCGACAAGGGGGCAATCAGCCCCAGCATTTT. The chain uses TRBV7-2 and TRBJ1-5, with D perhaps matching TRBD1 (5 bases). Between the trimmed V and J ends, which lost 6 bases and 2 bases, there was a span of 11 bases. The CDR3 loop spans 14 amino acids. Germline loops: CDR1 SGHTA, CDR2 FQGNSA.

The genes are TRBV18 and TRBJ1-1; possibly TRBD1 for D (5 bases). This CDR3 has 13 residues. V was clipped by 2 bases and J by 3 bases, with 7 bases between them. The germline CDR1 and CDR2 sequences are KGHSH and LQKENI. Here the CDR3 reads CASSPGRDTEAFF. CDR3 in DNA: TGTGCCAGCTCACCAGGCAGGGACACTGAAGCTTTCTTT.

This clone was found a few times. The V gene is TRBV19, the J gene TRBJ1-6; maybe TRBD1 (5 bases). V was pared by 6 bases and J by 13 bases, with 19 bases between. CDR1 is LNHDA and CDR2 is SQIVND in the germline V gene (reference sequence). The CDR3 length is 14 residues. In nucleotides, the CDR3 is TGTGCCAGTAGGAACTGGGCAGGGAATGTCCCCCTCCACTTT. This codes for CASRNWAGNVPLHF.

V usage is TRBV6-5 and J usage is TRBJ1-2; the D gene is possibly TRBD1 (6 bases). Germline V gene data show CDR1 as MNHEY and CDR2 as SVGAGI. The V gene lost 6 bases and the J gene lost 4 bases, with 12 bases spanning the gap. CDR3 length: 13 amino acids. The DNA for the CDR3 is TGTGCCAGCAGCAACGGACAGTCCTATGGCTACACCTTC. This gives the protein CASSNGQSYGYTF.

The V call is TRBV28, the J call TRBJ1-6; D perhaps matches TRBD1 (5 bases). The V gene lost 3 bases and the J gene lost 10 bases, with 13 bases spanning the gap. Germline lookup yields CDR1 MDHEN and CDR2 SYDVKM. The CDR3 has 14 residues. CDR3 nucleotides: TGTGCCAGCAGTTTGACCAGGGCTTTATCACCCCTCCACTTT. Translated, it gives CASSLTRALSPLHF.

The V gene is TRBV27, the J gene TRBJ2-2; TRBD2 agrees at 8 bases. Germline-derived CDR1 and CDR2 are MNHEY and SMNVEV (reference sequence). The CDR3 is 19 residues long. The V and J ends lost 2 bases and 3 bases, in that order; junction bases with no gene match: 14. As DNA, the CDR3 is TGTGCCAGCAGTTTACGGCATGGTGGCGGGGGGAATTACACCGGGGAGCTGTTTTTT. Protein: CASSLRHGGGGNYTGELFF.

The J gene is TRBJ2-3, the V gene TRBV30; the match to TRBD1 covers 7 bases. J gave up 3 bases and V 2 bases, and 14 bases lay outside the gene matches. The CDR3 extends over 17 amino acids. Germline assignment: CDR1 GTSNPN and CDR2 SVGIG (reference sequence). The CDR3 region is CAWSFGLRGRVTDTQYF. In DNA, the CDR3 is TGTGCCTGGAGTTTCGGATTGAGGGGGCGGGTTACAGATACGCAGTATTTT.

The chain combines TRBV19 with TRBJ2-4; 9 bases map to TRBD2. The CDR3 has 13 residues. Germline trimming cut 6 bases from V and 7 bases from J; bases unmatched to any gene: 4. The germline V gene has CDR1 LNHDA and CDR2 SQIVND (reference sequence). The CDR3 DNA sequence: TGTGCCAGTAGAACAACTAGCGGGAACATTCAGTACTTC. Its protein is CASRTTSGNIQYF.

The chain's CDR3 is CARGPGQSYNSPLHF. The CDR3 coding sequence is TGTGCCAGGGGACCGGGACAGAGTTATAATTCACCCCTCCACTTT. V gene TRBV28 combines with J gene TRBJ1-6; 7 nucleotides agree with TRBD1. V lost 9 bases to trimming and J lost 4 bases; unmatched junction nucleotides: 9. The CDR3 spans 15 residues. CDR1 and CDR2 from the germline V gene are MDHEN and SYDVKM.

This clone occurred once. The chain couples TRBV21-1 to TRBJ2-5; the table assigns TRBD1, which was not confirmed against the DNA. TRBV21-1 is annotated as a pseudogene. CDR3 length: 15 residues. The CDR3 spells CASSKDRGVPGTQYF. The CDR3 DNA follows: TGTGCCAGCAGCAAGGACAGGGGAGTGCCAGGGACCCAGTACTTC.

The chain combines TRBV27 with TRBJ2-6; 7 positions agree with TRBD1. CDR1 is MNHEY, CDR2 SMNVEV, per germline (reference sequence). CDR3 length: 16 amino acids. The V segment lost 5 bases and the J segment 0 bases; nucleotides outside the gene matches: 4. The DNA for the CDR3 is TGTGCCAGCAGTCGGCAGGGGGTCTCTGGGGCCAACGTCCTGACTTTC. Translation gives CASSRQGVSGANVLTF.

This chain uses TRBV30 with TRBJ1-2; D unclear. V lost 4 bases and J lost 8, with 17 bases in between. CDR3 length: 13 residues. Looked up from germline, CDR1 is GTSNPN and CDR2 is SVGIG (reference sequence). CDR3 sequence: CAWTADLTRGYTF. Written as DNA, the CDR3 is TGTGCCTGGACTGCCGACCTAACGAGGGGCTACACCTTC.

The genes are TRBV3-1 (or the pseudogene TRBV3-2) and TRBJ1-2; D gene unclear. This CDR3 is 13 amino acids long. Trimming took 2 bases from V and 3 from J, leaving 7 bases between them. Germline loops: CDR1 LGHDT, CDR2 YNNKEL (reference sequence). CDR3 sequence: CASSQRSDYGYTF. For the CDR3, the DNA is TGTGCCAGCAGCCAACGGTCCGACTATGGCTACACCTTC.

CDR3 in amino acids: CASSPTTVFEKLFF. CDR3 bases: TGTGCCAGCTCACCTACGACAGTCTTTGAAAAACTGTTTTTT. The chain combines TRBV18 with TRBJ1-4; tentative D call: TRBD1 (5 bases). Germline V gene data show CDR1 as KGHSH and CDR2 as LQKENI. Trimming took off 3 bases at V and 7 bases at J, with 12 bases between the two ends. The CDR3 is 14 residues long.

This chain uses TRBV5-6 with TRBJ2-5; D unclear. CDR1 SGHDT and CDR2 YYEEEE come from the germline V gene. The CDR3 totals 14 residues. V shed 4 bases and J shed 2 bases, with 12 bases lying between them. The chain's CDR3 is CASSPGGVQETQYF. CDR3 bases: TGTGCCAGCAGCCCCGGTGGAGTACAAGAGACCCAGTACTTC.

The sample holds one count of this clone. The chain carries TRBV28 and TRBJ1-2; D not certain. This CDR3 is built from 16 residues. Between the trimmed V and J ends, which lost 6 bases and 0 bases, there was a span of 17 bases. Per the germline V gene, CDR1 is MDHEN and CDR2 is SYDVKM. CDR3 protein: CASRPTGLRANYGYTF. The CDR3 DNA follows: TGTGCCAGCAGACCAACCGGACTCCGAGCTAACTATGGCTACACCTTC.

The rearrangement uses TRBV28 and TRBJ2-1; D might be TRBD1 (6 bases). Trimming left V 6 bases short and J 13 bases short, with 16 bases between. Germline CDR1 MDHEN, CDR2 SYDVKM. This CDR3 spans 12 amino acids. CDR3 sequence reads: CASSSRQGQQFF. Here the CDR3 DNA reads TGTGCCAGCAGCTCCCGGCAGGGACAACAGTTCTTC.

This clone appeared a single time. V is TRBV18 and J is TRBJ2-7, with D possibly matching TRBD2 (6 bases). The CDR3 covers 14 residues. Germline CDR1 reads KGHSH; CDR2 reads LQKENI. V was trimmed by 3 bases and J by 3 bases, leaving 12 bases between them. CDR3 nucleotide sequence: TGTGCCAGCTCACCTCGACTGGACTACTACGAGCAGTACTTC. It is translated as CASSPRLDYYEQYF.

This clone showed up just a few times. The chain recombines TRBV6-1 with TRBJ1-5, with 7 nucleotides matching TRBD1. J was trimmed by 0 bases and V by 4 bases; bases with no gene match: 6. The CDR3 is 16 amino acids. The germline V gene encodes CDR1 MNHNS and CDR2 SASEGT. This CDR3 reads CASSAPQGNSNQPQHF. DNA of the CDR3: TGTGCCAGCAGTGCCCCACAGGGGAATAGCAATCAGCCCCAGCATTTT.

The V and J genes are TRBV7-9 and TRBJ1-4, with D uncertain. Trimming stripped 5 bases from V and 5 bases from J, with 15 bases between. Per germline, CDR1 SEHNR and CDR2 FQNEAQ (reference sequence). The CDR3 spans 15 residues. The CDR3 DNA reads as TGTGCCAGCAGCACAAGAATGGGCTCGAATGAAAAACTGTTTTTT. This encodes CASSTRMGSNEKLFF.

V is TRBV9 and J is TRBJ1-2; 7 bases map to TRBD1. Germline V CDR1 and CDR2: SGDLS, YYNGEE. This CDR3 contains 12 residues. V gave up 3 bases and J gave up 6 bases; unmatched junction bases: 2. CDR3: CASSAGTDGYTF. In nucleotides, the CDR3 is TGTGCCAGCAGCGCCGGGACAGATGGCTACACCTTC.

The CDR3 DNA follows: TGCGCCAGCAGCCGGAGACAGGGGAGGACTGAAGCTTTCTTT. Protein sequence: CASSRRQGRTEAFF. The chain carries TRBV5-1 and TRBJ1-1; 8 bases align to TRBD1. Germline V gene sequence: CDR1 SGHRS, CDR2 YFSETQ. The CDR3 totals 14 residues. J was trimmed by 5 bases and V by 4 bases; bases with no gene match: 7.

This chain connects TRBV20-1 to TRBJ1-4; the D is unclear. Germline V gene data show CDR1 as DFQATT and CDR2 as SNEGSKA (reference sequence). There are 10 residues in the CDR3. This CDR3 reads CSANREKLFF. The CDR3 DNA sequence: TGCAGCGCCAATCGGGAAAAACTGTTTTTT.

The V and J genes are TRBV7-2 and TRBJ1-3; maybe TRBD1 (6 bases). The V gene's germline CDR1 is SGHTA and CDR2 FQGNSA. The ends were cut back, 5 bases at V and 3 bases at J, with 14 bases in the middle. This CDR3 comprises 15 residues. Written as DNA, the CDR3 is TGTGCCAGCAGCCTGGGGGCGGGGGGTGGAAACACCATATATTTT. Translation gives CASSLGAGGGNTIYF.

The chain recombines TRBV6-1 with TRBJ2-3; TRBD2 might be the D (6 bases). The germline V and J ends were trimmed by 2 bases and 6 bases, with 12 bases remaining between them. The germline CDR1 and CDR2 sequences are MNHNS and SASEGT. The CDR3 is made up of 14 amino acids. The CDR3 is CASSEWGGVDTQYF. Here the CDR3 DNA reads TGTGCCAGCAGTGAATGGGGAGGAGTCGATACGCAGTATTTT.

The chain employs TRBV2 and TRBJ2-7; D is possibly TRBD2 (6 bases). Per germline, CDR1 SNHLY and CDR2 FYNNEI. There are 13 residues in the CDR3. The V end lost 8 bases, the J end lost 12 bases, and 23 bases lay between the germline ends. CDR3 sequence (DNA): TGTGCCAGCGCCCGTGAGTACAAAGGGGAGGCGTACTTC. It translates to CASAREYKGEAYF.

The chain has TRBV29-1 and TRBJ2-1; 8 nucleotides match TRBD1. From germline, CDR1 is SQVTM and CDR2 ANQGSEA. The CDR3 extends over 12 amino acids. After removal of 7 bases from V and 6 bases from J, the junction contained 5 bases not matched to a gene. CDR3 in amino acids: CSATGDPNEQFF. The CDR3 bases are TGCAGCGCGACAGGGGACCCCAATGAGCAGTTCTTC.

This chain links TRBV29-1 with TRBJ1-4, with D possibly being TRBD1 (6 bases). Trimming shortened V by 2 bases and J by 5 bases, and 9 bases separated the two germline ends. The CDR3 extends over 13 amino acids. Germline CDR1 reads SQVTM; CDR2 reads ANQGSEA. The CDR3 DNA reads TGCAGCGTTGAATCCAGGGGCAATGAAAAACTGTTTTTT. This translates into CSVESRGNEKLFF.

V gene TRBV4-1 combines with J gene TRBJ2-5, with 10 bases aligning to TRBD2. J gave up 5 bases and V 0 bases, and 6 bases lay outside the gene matches. Germline CDR1 MGHRA, CDR2 YSYEKL. The CDR3 is 16 amino acids. The CDR3 region is CASSQDSGTSDETQYF. CDR3 bases: TGCGCCAGCAGCCAAGACTCCGGGACTAGCGACGAGACCCAGTACTTC.